This T cell receptor (beta chain) was observed in a study of cytomegalovirus exposure and HLA in healthy donors. About the study: The 100 million to 120 million unique TCR beta sequences, from 150 million to 200 million T cells, were found by an earlier analysis. Genotyping of some 400 donors showed that approximately 83% belonged to the Caucasian-associated ancestry cluster. Overall study findings and caveats: The study carried out a later analysis of TCR beta sequences. It associated 16,951 of them with specific HLA alleles at a false discovery rate of 0.05. Later analysis found that TCR beta chains associated with HLA were more clonally expanded than other, equally common chains.

Both 60 Vbeta primers and 13 Jbeta primers went into the PCR. TCRdb's copy holds only in-frame clones and misses some; the assay was immunoSEQ multiplex PCR. The data show about 200,000 clones, approximately 86% seen once. V was pared by 8 bases and J by 1 base, with 11 bases between. Germline CDR1 is MNHNY and CDR2 is SVGAGI (reference sequence). CDR3 size: 13 residues. Comments on this clone: Its specificity is not known.

The TCR comes from a woman in her 30s in good health and CMV-seronegative. V and J are TRBV6-6 and TRBJ1-1, with D possibly matching TRBD1 (5 bases). The sequenced sample was PBMCs. The CDR3 sequence: CASFRVQNTEAFF. The CDR3, as DNA: TGTGCCAGCTTCAGGGTTCAGAACACTGAAGCTTTCTTT.